These 14 T cell receptor beta chains originate from one sample sequenced in a study of blood T cell repertoires in COVID-19. Sequencing used immunoSEQ multiplex PCR; TCRdb keeps in-frame clones, though not all of them. The sample has about 190,000 clones; 80% to 90% are singletons. Input material: peripheral blood. These receptors came from a woman in her seventies with COVID-19, enrolled during active disease.

This rearrangement joins TRBV5-4 to TRBJ2-7; 8 bases line up with TRBD2. The CDR3 sequence is 15 residues long. The V and J ends lost 0 bases and 5 bases, in that order; junction bases with no gene match: 7. The germline V gene encodes CDR1 SGHNT and CDR2 YYREEE (reference sequence). The CDR3 sequence: CASSLGGTRSHEQYF. CDR3 in DNA: TGTGCCAGCAGCTTGGGGGGGACTAGATCCCACGAGCAGTACTTC.

The chain recombines TRBV18 with TRBJ2-3; TRBD2 matches at 7 bases. Germline assignment: CDR1 KGHSH and CDR2 LQKENI. V was pared by 4 bases and J by 4 bases, with 11 bases of the junction left unmatched. The CDR3 consists of 16 residues. The CDR3 DNA reads TGTGCCAGCTCACGGGGGACTACTGGGTCCCCAGATACGCAGTATTTT. It is translated as CASSRGTTGSPDTQYF.

V usage is TRBV6-5 and J usage is TRBJ1-6; the D is unclear. This CDR3 spans 15 amino acids. The V gene lost 4 bases and the J gene lost 8 bases, with 15 bases spanning the gap. Germline V gives CDR1 MNHEY, CDR2 SVGAGI. Here the CDR3 reads CASSSEGVSYSPLHF. Here the CDR3 DNA reads TGTGCCAGCAGTTCAGAGGGAGTTTCTTATTCACCCCTCCACTTT.

This clone appeared a single time. The rearrangement uses TRBV28 and TRBJ1-1; D gene uncertain. In germline, CDR1 is MDHEN, CDR2 SYDVKM. CDR3 length: 15 amino acids. Trimming removed 6 bases at V and 4 bases at J, with 18 bases between. The CDR3 DNA follows: TGTGCCAGCAGCCCAAGTGAGCGGGTTTCCACTGAAGCTTTCTTT. Residues: CASSPSERVSTEAFF.

The chain links TRBV10-3 to TRBJ2-5; 8 bases fit TRBD2. After removal of 10 bases from V and 5 bases from J, the junction contained 9 bases not matched to a gene. Looked up from germline, CDR1 is ENHRY and CDR2 is SYGVKD. The CDR3 length is 13 residues. CDR3 residues: CATASGSEETQYF. CDR3 DNA sequence: TGTGCCACCGCGAGCGGGAGTGAGGAGACCCAGTACTTC.

The chain has TRBV5-1 and TRBJ1-2; D remains ambiguous. Trimming shortened V by 0 bases and J by 5 bases, and 8 bases separated the two germline ends. Germline loops: CDR1 SGHRS, CDR2 YFSETQ. The CDR3 has 13 residues. This chain's CDR3 is CASSLEVQYGYTF. The CDR3 nucleotides are TGCGCCAGCAGCTTGGAAGTCCAGTATGGCTACACCTTC.

This chain joins TRBV19 and TRBJ1-2; TRBD1 matches 10 bases. The V and J ends lost 7 bases and 4 bases, in that order; junction bases with no gene match: 12. The CDR3 covers 16 residues. CDR1 and CDR2 (germline): LNHDA, SQIVND (reference sequence). DNA for the CDR3: TGTGCCAGTACCCTGACCCTCGGACAGGGGGGCTATGGCTACACCTTC. Protein: CASTLTLGQGGYGYTF. Full variable domain (outside the CDR3, taken from reference TRBV19 and TRBJ1-2): DGGITQSPKYLFRKEGQNVTLSCEQNLNHDAMYWYRQDPGQGLRLIYYSQIVNDFQKGDIAEGYSVSREKKESFPLTVTSAQKNPTAFYLCASTLTLGQGGYGYTFGSGTRLTVV.

This clone has a single count. The rearrangement uses TRBV11-1 and TRBJ2-7; 8 nucleotides align to TRBD1. The CDR3 extends over 14 amino acids. Losses at the gene ends were 5 bases for V and 3 bases for J; bases not matched to a gene: 6. From germline, CDR1 is SGHAT and CDR2 FQDESV (reference sequence). The CDR3 loop is CASSHPGQVYEQYF. DNA of the CDR3: TGTGCCAGCAGCCATCCGGGACAGGTCTACGAGCAGTACTTC.

The table lists this clone with a few counts. This chain links TRBV27 with TRBJ2-5, with 10 bases matching TRBD2. Germline V gene sequence: CDR1 MNHEY, CDR2 SMNVEV (reference sequence). The CDR3 contains 15 residues. Trimming removed 5 bases from V and 6 bases from J; junction bases left unmatched: 9. The DNA of the CDR3 is TGTGCCAGCAGTAAGCGGGAGGGTAGTTGGCAGACCCAGTACTTC. Its translation is CASSKREGSWQTQYF.

CDR3: CASRSNYEQYF. CDR3 DNA: TGTGCCAGCAGAAGCAACTACGAGCAGTACTTC. The chain combines TRBV28 with TRBJ2-7; no clear D gene. The V gene lost 6 bases and the J gene lost 3 bases, with 6 bases spanning the gap. CDR3 size: 11 residues. Per the germline V gene, CDR1 is MDHEN and CDR2 is SYDVKM.

This clone was observed once. The V and J genes are TRBV5-6 and TRBJ2-7, with TRBD1 identical over 10 bases. CDR1 SGHDT and CDR2 YYEEEE come from the germline V gene. V shed 0 bases and J 5 bases; nucleotides not matched to a gene: 5. The CDR3 spans 15 residues. The CDR3 DNA follows: TGTGCCAGCAGCTTGGTGGGACAGGGGCTTGACGAGCAGTACTTC. Translation: CASSLVGQGLDEQYF.

The V gene is TRBV9, the J gene TRBJ1-2, with D possibly being TRBD1 (5 bases). Trimming removed 0 bases at V and 1 base at J, with 10 bases between. Germline lookup yields CDR1 SGDLS and CDR2 YYNGEE. The CDR3 has 15 residues. The CDR3 reads CASSVAPGHNYGYTF. The CDR3 DNA follows: TGTGCCAGCAGCGTAGCCCCCGGACATAACTATGGCTACACCTTC.

The V call is TRBV14, the J call TRBJ2-7, with TRBD1 identical over 7 bases. The germline gives CDR1 SGHDN, CDR2 FVKESK. Losses at the gene ends were 4 bases for V and 3 bases for J; bases not matched to a gene: 6. This CDR3 has 14 amino acids. DNA for the CDR3: TGTGCCAGCAGCCTAGAACAGGGGATCTACGAGCAGTACTTC. It translates to CASSLEQGIYEQYF. The entire variable domain, with the rest obtained from reference TRBV14 and TRBJ2-7, is as follows: EAGVTQFPSHSVIEKGQTVTLRCDPISGHDNLYWYRRVMGKEIKFLLHFVKESKQDESGMPNNRFLAERTGGTYSTLKVQPAELEDSGVYFCASSLEQGIYEQYFGPGTRLTVT.

The chain combines TRBV5-1 with TRBJ2-3, with 10 bases identical to TRBD2. Trimming removed 4 bases from V and 2 bases from J; junction bases left unmatched: 7. CDR1 and CDR2 (germline): SGHRS, YFSETQ. The CDR3 sequence is 16 residues long. For the CDR3, the DNA is TGCGCCAGCAGCAGGTTACTAGCGGGAATCACAGATACGCAGTATTTT. This codes for CASSRLLAGITDTQYF.